This record concerns one T cell receptor beta chain sequence. What it binds is not known. The data derive from a study of graft-versus-host responses after intestinal transplantation. Broader study findings: Peak circulating GvH clone levels tracked with early post-transplant HvG declines. In patients with graft-donor T cell macrochimerism, allograft graft-versus-host to host-versus-graft clonal ratios were high. Recipient marrow harbored GvH clones, some of which surfaced first in ileum or blood.

The repertoire was sequenced with immunoSEQ multiplex PCR; TCRdb's copy has only in-frame clones and lacks some. The sample contains 100,000 or so clones, more than 85% of which appear only once. With 4 bases removed from V and 0 bases from J, the gap between germline ends came to 4 bases. Per germline, CDR1 MNHEY and CDR2 SVGAGI. CDR3 length: 12 residues. The rearrangement links TRBV6-5 to TRBJ2-7; D unresolved. Sequenced material: unstimulated CD4+ T cells sorted from spleen or lymph node cells, taken before intestinal transplant. This receptor was identified in a human donor who received an intestinal transplant. The CDR3 coding sequence is TGTGCCAGCAGTTTCAACTCCTACGAGCAGTACTTC. It yields the protein CASSFNSYEQYF.